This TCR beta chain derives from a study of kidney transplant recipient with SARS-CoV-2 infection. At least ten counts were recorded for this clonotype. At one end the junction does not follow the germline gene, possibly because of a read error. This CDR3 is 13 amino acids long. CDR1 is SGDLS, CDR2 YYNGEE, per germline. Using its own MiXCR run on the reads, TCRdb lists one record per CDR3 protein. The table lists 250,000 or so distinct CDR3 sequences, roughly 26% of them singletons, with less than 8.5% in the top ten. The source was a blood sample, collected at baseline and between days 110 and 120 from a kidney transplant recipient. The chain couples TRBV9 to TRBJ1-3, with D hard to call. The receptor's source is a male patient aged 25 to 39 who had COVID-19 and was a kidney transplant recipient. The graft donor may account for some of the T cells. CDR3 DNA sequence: TGTGCCAGCGGCGTATTCTCTGGAAACACCATATATTTT. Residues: CASGVFSGNTIYF.